Each of the 29 T cell receptor beta chains below was sequenced from the same sample in a study of CD4 T cells in relation to SARS-CoV-2 and coronaviruses. Measured with immunoSEQ multiplex PCR; TCRdb has only the in-frame clones, and not every one. This table holds about 54,000 clones, roughly nine tenths found once. Sequenced input: naive CD4+ T cells from PBMCs. Subset defined: naive CD4+ T cells isolated by negative enrichment. These receptors all stem from an adult with COVID-19.

This clone appeared a single time. V and J are TRBV6-5 and TRBJ1-5; D may be TRBD1 (5 bases). V lost 7 bases and J 1 base, leaving 11 bases between the germline ends. Germline lookup yields CDR1 MNHEY and CDR2 SVGAGI. The CDR3 length is 14 residues. CDR3 in amino acids: CASKRDGSNQPQHF. The DNA of the CDR3 is TGTGCCAGCAAAAGGGACGGGAGCAATCAGCCCCAGCATTTT.

The chain couples TRBV3-1 (or the pseudogene TRBV3-2) to TRBJ2-5; 8 bases are a match to TRBD2. CDR1 is LGHDT and CDR2 is YNNKEL in the germline V gene (reference sequence). Trimming took 1 base from V and 1 from J; bases not matched to a gene: 11. This CDR3 spans 18 amino acids. DNA of the CDR3: TGTGCCAGCAGCCAAGGAACCATCTTAGCGGGAACCCAAGAGACCCAGTACTTC. Its protein product is CASSQGTILAGTQETQYF.

The rearrangement links TRBV19 to TRBJ2-4; D call uncertain. The CDR3 consists of 16 residues. Trimming left V 6 bases short and J 0 bases short, with 15 bases between. CDR1 and CDR2 (germline): LNHDA, SQIVND (reference sequence). The CDR3 protein is CASSPPPGLAKNIQYF. The CDR3 DNA reads as TGTGCCAGTAGCCCGCCTCCCGGGTTAGCCAAAAACATTCAGTACTTC. The full variable domain, its missing parts supplied by reference TRBV19 and TRBJ2-4, is DGGITQSPKYLFRKEGQNVTLSCEQNLNHDAMYWYRQDPGQGLRLIYYSQIVNDFQKGDIAEGYSVSREKKESFPLTVTSAQKNPTAFYLCASSPPPGLAKNIQYFGAGTRLSVL.

J is TRBJ2-7 and V is TRBV27; TRBD1 is a possible D gene (6 bases). This CDR3 contains 18 residues. Per germline, CDR1 MNHEY and CDR2 SMNVEV (reference sequence). Trimming took off 3 bases at V and 2 bases at J, with 23 bases between the two ends. In nucleotides, the CDR3 is TGTGCCAGCAGTTTTCGGACAGACCTAGCCGGTTGGGCCTACGAGCAGTACTTC. Translation gives CASSFRTDLAGWAYEQYF.

The genes are TRBV24-1 and TRBJ2-1; TRBD1 or TRBD2 may be the D gene (6 bases each). This CDR3 is built from 16 residues. Germline lookup yields CDR1 KGHDR and CDR2 SFDVKD. The ends were cut back, 5 bases at V and 4 bases at J, with 17 bases in the middle. CDR3 DNA sequence: TGTGCCACCAGTGCCGGAGGGGGAATTGCGTACAATGAGCAGTTCTTC. It specifies CATSAGGGIAYNEQFF.

The chain uses TRBV15 and TRBJ2-5; no firm D call. This CDR3 spans 11 amino acids. Germline lookup yields CDR1 LNHNV and CDR2 YYDKDF (reference sequence). Trimming cost V 6 bases and J 1 base, with 3 bases left between them. In DNA, the CDR3 is TGTGCCACCAGAATCCAAGAGACCCAGTACTTC. Translated, it gives CATRIQETQYF.

The rearrangement links TRBV19 to TRBJ2-7; 10 nucleotides match TRBD2. The CDR3 sequence is 14 residues long. The germline V gene encodes CDR1 LNHDA and CDR2 SQIVND (reference sequence). The ends lost 5 bases at V and 3 bases at J; junction bases unmatched: 4. The CDR3 is CASSLRTSGYEQYF. CDR3 nucleotide sequence: TGTGCCAGTAGTCTCAGGACTAGCGGCTACGAGCAGTACTTC.

This clone was seen once. The chain has TRBV5-4 and TRBJ2-1; D is unclear. V was cut by 2 bases and J by 13 bases, with 13 bases left in between. Germline CDR1 reads SGHNT; CDR2 reads YYREEE (reference sequence). The CDR3 loop spans 12 amino acids. As DNA, the CDR3 is TGTGCCAGCAGCTTAGAGAAGAATACCCAGTTCTTC. Amino acid sequence: CASSLEKNTQFF.

V is TRBV5-6 and J is TRBJ2-1; D is perhaps TRBD2 (5 bases). Germline V gives CDR1 SGHDT, CDR2 YYEEEE. V was pared by 4 bases and J by 3 bases, with 11 bases between. The CDR3 contains 14 residues. The CDR3 DNA sequence: TGTGCCAGCAGCCCGGACTGGGGCTACAATGAGCAGTTCTTC. It encodes CASSPDWGYNEQFF.

The gene calls are TRBV3-1 (or the pseudogene TRBV3-2) and TRBJ2-1; 12 bases map to TRBD2. CDR1 LGHDT and CDR2 YNNKEL come from the germline V gene (reference sequence). This CDR3 has 18 amino acids. With 2 bases clipped from V and 1 base from J, the junction kept 6 bases outside the gene matches. The CDR3 nucleotides are TGTGCCAGCAGCCAATCTAGCGGGAGGGCCTATTCCTACAATGAGCAGTTCTTC. Protein: CASSQSSGRAYSYNEQFF.

The V and J genes are TRBV5-1 and TRBJ2-7; no definite D call. Germline CDR1 and CDR2: SGHRS and YFSETQ. Trimming took 0 bases from V and 7 from J, leaving 14 bases between them. The CDR3 is made up of 14 amino acids. The CDR3 sequence: CASSLANLAREQYF. CDR3 coding DNA: TGCGCCAGCAGCTTGGCGAATTTGGCTCGGGAGCAGTACTTC. The variable domain in full, completed from reference TRBV5-1 and TRBJ2-7, reads KAGVTQTPRYLIKTRGQQVTLSCSPISGHRSVSWYQQTPGQGLQFLFEYFSETQRNKGNFPGRFSGRQFSNSRSEMNVSTLELGDSALYLCASSLANLAREQYFGPGTRLTVT.

The CDR3 DNA sequence: TGCGCCAGCAGCCGCTCCTGGGGAGGCACTGAAGCTTTCTTT. It is translated as CASSRSWGGTEAFF. V usage is TRBV4-1 and J usage is TRBJ1-1, with D unresolved. This CDR3 has 14 amino acids. V dropped 4 bases and J dropped 4 bases, with 13 bases sitting between them. The V gene's germline CDR1 is MGHRA and CDR2 YSYEKL.

The chain employs TRBV27 and TRBJ1-6; a possible D gene is TRBD1 (6 bases). Per germline, CDR1 MNHEY and CDR2 SMNVEV (reference sequence). The V gene lost 0 bases and the J gene lost 9 bases, with 21 bases spanning the gap. The CDR3 is 18 residues long. CDR3: CASSLSYREALPRSPLHF. CDR3 bases: TGTGCCAGCAGTTTATCCTACAGGGAGGCACTACCTCGTTCACCCCTCCACTTT.

About this clone itself: Germline and junction disagree at one end, which may indicate a read error. V usage is TRBV28 and J usage is TRBJ2-2; 7 nucleotides align to TRBD1. CDR1 is MDHEN, CDR2 SYDVKM, per germline. The CDR3 is 16 residues long. The DNA of the CDR3 is TGTGCCAGCACTTTAGCCGGGACAGCGAACACCGGGGAGCTGTTTTTT. This encodes CASTLAGTANTGELFF.

The V gene is TRBV2, the J gene TRBJ1-2, with 8 bases lining up with TRBD1. V shed 8 bases and J 5 bases; nucleotides not matched to a gene: 10. CDR1 is SNHLY and CDR2 is FYNNEI in the germline V gene. The CDR3 loop spans 14 amino acids. In DNA, the CDR3 is TGTGCCAGCGCCCCCGGGACAGGTTATTATGGCTACACCTTC. This translates into CASAPGTGYYGYTF.

The chain combines TRBV24-1 with TRBJ2-3; D unresolved. CDR1 KGHDR and CDR2 SFDVKD come from the germline V gene. The CDR3 length is 11 residues. V was trimmed by 10 bases and J by 5 bases, leaving 9 bases between them. The CDR3 DNA reads as TGTGCCACATCGGAAGGAGATACGCAGTATTTT. Protein product: CATSEGDTQYF.

The chain carries TRBV30 and TRBJ1-6, with D tentatively TRBD1 (5 bases). Germline V CDR1 and CDR2: GTSNPN, SVGIG (reference sequence). Trimming left V 1 base short and J 8 bases short, with 15 bases between. The CDR3 runs 15 residues. The CDR3 sequence is CAWSGRVPVHSPLHF. CDR3 in DNA: TGTGCCTGGAGTGGCAGGGTGCCCGTACATTCACCCCTCCACTTT.

The chain uses TRBV28 and TRBJ2-7; D might be TRBD2 (7 bases). Germline CDR1 reads MDHEN; CDR2 reads SYDVKM. The CDR3 sequence is 16 residues long. The V end was cut by 4 bases, the J end by 5 bases, with 21 bases between. In DNA, the CDR3 is TGTGCCAGCAGTTCCCCCTCGCGGGGGCGTCCTCACGAGCAGTACTTC. It specifies CASSSPSRGRPHEQYF.

The chain recombines TRBV28 with TRBJ1-4; D uncertain. V was shortened by 7 bases and J by 8 bases, with 17 bases between the two germline ends. CDR3 size: 14 residues. Germline V gene data show CDR1 as MDHEN and CDR2 as SYDVKM. CDR3 region: CASTEGWGREKLFF. The CDR3 DNA sequence: TGTGCCAGCACCGAAGGGTGGGGAAGAGAAAAACTGTTTTTT.

This CDR3 reads CASSFGDEQFF. The CDR3 DNA sequence: TGTGCCAGCAGCTTTGGGGATGAGCAGTTCTTC. This sequence joins TRBV5-6 and TRBJ2-1; D gene unclear. V was trimmed by 2 bases and J by 8 bases, leaving 5 bases between them. The V gene's germline CDR1 is SGHDT and CDR2 YYEEEE. The CDR3 sequence is 11 residues long.

The V call is TRBV7-9, the J call TRBJ2-5; D is tentatively TRBD1 or TRBD2 (5 bases each). CDR3 length: 14 amino acids. Germline loops: CDR1 SEHNR, CDR2 FQNEAQ (reference sequence). Trimming stripped 5 bases from V and 5 bases from J, with 15 bases between. The CDR3 loop reads CASSPGRRSETQYF. The CDR3 DNA follows: TGTGCCAGCAGCCCGGGACGGCGAAGCGAGACCCAGTACTTC.

The gene calls are TRBV28 and TRBJ2-7, with D hard to call. The CDR3 consists of 12 residues. V was clipped by 4 bases and J by 3 bases, with 7 bases between them. In germline, CDR1 is MDHEN, CDR2 SYDVKM. The chain's CDR3 is CASSYFNYEQYF. The CDR3 coding sequence is TGTGCCAGCAGTTATTTCAACTACGAGCAGTACTTC.

This clone was seen more than once but under ten times. The V call is TRBV3-1 (or the pseudogene TRBV3-2), the J call TRBJ1-5; D uncertain. The CDR3 length is 13 residues. Germline CDR1 is LGHDT and CDR2 is YNNKEL (reference sequence). Trimming stripped 3 bases from V and 1 base from J, with 4 bases between. This CDR3 is CASSQGSNQPQHF. The CDR3 DNA reads as TGTGCCAGCAGCCAGGGGAGCAATCAGCCCCAGCATTTT.

CDR3 DNA sequence: TGTGCCAGCAGTTTATCTGCGTCAGGGGCCAACGTCCTGACTTTC. It specifies CASSLSASGANVLTF. The gene calls are TRBV28 and TRBJ2-6, with D unresolved. The germline V gene encodes CDR1 MDHEN and CDR2 SYDVKM. The V end lost 1 base, the J end lost 4 bases, and 8 bases lay between the germline ends. The CDR3 contains 15 residues.

The chain uses TRBV9 and TRBJ2-7; D may be TRBD1 (6 bases). V was shortened by 0 bases and J by 3 bases, with 13 bases between the two germline ends. From germline, CDR1 is SGDLS and CDR2 YYNGEE. This CDR3 comprises 15 residues. The CDR3 protein is CASSVEDRGYYEQYF. In DNA, the CDR3 is TGTGCCAGCAGCGTAGAGGACAGAGGATACTACGAGCAGTACTTC.

The genes are TRBV12-3 or TRBV12-4 and TRBJ1-3; no reliable D call. V dropped 8 bases and J dropped 0 bases, with 5 bases sitting between them. The CDR3 totals 12 residues. The CDR3 reads CASLYSGNTIYF. The CDR3, as DNA: TGTGCCAGCTTATACTCTGGAAACACCATATATTTT.

The J gene is TRBJ2-2, the V gene TRBV24-1, with D possibly matching TRBD1 (5 bases). The germline V gene has CDR1 KGHDR and CDR2 SFDVKD. Trimming cost V 0 bases and J 6 bases, with 16 bases left between them. This CDR3 region has 17 residues. The CDR3 sequence is CATSDLKGPRDPGELFF. The CDR3 DNA follows: TGTGCCACCAGTGATTTGAAAGGGCCCAGGGATCCCGGGGAGCTGTTTTTT.

CDR3 amino acids: CASSLRSSAQETQYF. CDR3 nucleotides: TGTGCCAGCAGCTTGAGGTCTAGTGCTCAAGAGACCCAGTACTTC. The chain recombines TRBV5-4 with TRBJ2-5; D ambiguous. Germline-derived CDR1 and CDR2 are SGHNT and YYREEE (reference sequence). The V end was cut by 1 base, the J end by 2 bases, with 12 bases between. CDR3 size: 15 residues.

This rearrangement joins TRBV9 to TRBJ2-5; 7 positions agree with TRBD1. Trimming cost V 2 bases and J 1 base; bases outside gene matches: 2. This CDR3 spans 14 amino acids. Germline V gives CDR1 SGDLS, CDR2 YYNGEE. CDR3 in amino acids: CASSVDRVQETQYF. Here the CDR3 DNA reads TGTGCCAGCAGCGTTGACAGGGTCCAAGAGACCCAGTACTTC.